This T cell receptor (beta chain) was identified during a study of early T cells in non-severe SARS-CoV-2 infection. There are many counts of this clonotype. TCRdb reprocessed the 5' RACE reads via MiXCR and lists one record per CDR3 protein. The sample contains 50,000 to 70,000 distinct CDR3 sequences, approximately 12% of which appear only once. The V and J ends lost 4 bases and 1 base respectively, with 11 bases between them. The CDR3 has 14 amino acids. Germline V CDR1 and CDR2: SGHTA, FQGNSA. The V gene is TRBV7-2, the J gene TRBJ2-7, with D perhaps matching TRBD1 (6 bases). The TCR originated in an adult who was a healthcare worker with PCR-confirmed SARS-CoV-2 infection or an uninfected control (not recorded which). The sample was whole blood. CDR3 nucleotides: TGTGCCAGCAGCTCGAACAGGGATTCCTACGAGCAGTACTTC. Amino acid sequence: CASSSNRDSYEQYF.